This TCR beta chain is drawn from a study of blood T cell repertoires in COVID-19. Study-level information: The United States, Italy and Spain provided the acute and convalescent COVID-19 samples. In each case, the material was cDNA or gDNA derived from T cells, B-cell-depleted T cells, or PBMCs.

With 4 bases removed from V and 5 bases from J, the gap between germline ends came to 17 bases. The germline CDR1 and CDR2 sequences are ENHRY and SYGVKD. This CDR3 comprises 15 residues. Original analysis: Nucleated cell counts were estimated from reference gene primer amplification. Using immunoSEQ multiplex PCR, the repertoire was profiled, and TCRdb retains in-frame clones only, with some absent. V and J calls and clone size are copied from that table; D and trimming were computed from the DNA. The sample has some 64,000 clones, about 88% seen once; the top ten hold approximately 3.9%. This receptor was obtained from a man between 70 and 80 years old with acute or convalescent COVID-19. The chain combines TRBV10-3 with TRBJ1-1; D is possibly TRBD1 (6 bases). The sample consisted of peripheral blood. The CDR3 spells CAISGPGGAGTEAFF. DNA of the CDR3: TGTGCCATCAGTGGCCCTGGGGGGGCGGGAACTGAAGCTTTCTTT.